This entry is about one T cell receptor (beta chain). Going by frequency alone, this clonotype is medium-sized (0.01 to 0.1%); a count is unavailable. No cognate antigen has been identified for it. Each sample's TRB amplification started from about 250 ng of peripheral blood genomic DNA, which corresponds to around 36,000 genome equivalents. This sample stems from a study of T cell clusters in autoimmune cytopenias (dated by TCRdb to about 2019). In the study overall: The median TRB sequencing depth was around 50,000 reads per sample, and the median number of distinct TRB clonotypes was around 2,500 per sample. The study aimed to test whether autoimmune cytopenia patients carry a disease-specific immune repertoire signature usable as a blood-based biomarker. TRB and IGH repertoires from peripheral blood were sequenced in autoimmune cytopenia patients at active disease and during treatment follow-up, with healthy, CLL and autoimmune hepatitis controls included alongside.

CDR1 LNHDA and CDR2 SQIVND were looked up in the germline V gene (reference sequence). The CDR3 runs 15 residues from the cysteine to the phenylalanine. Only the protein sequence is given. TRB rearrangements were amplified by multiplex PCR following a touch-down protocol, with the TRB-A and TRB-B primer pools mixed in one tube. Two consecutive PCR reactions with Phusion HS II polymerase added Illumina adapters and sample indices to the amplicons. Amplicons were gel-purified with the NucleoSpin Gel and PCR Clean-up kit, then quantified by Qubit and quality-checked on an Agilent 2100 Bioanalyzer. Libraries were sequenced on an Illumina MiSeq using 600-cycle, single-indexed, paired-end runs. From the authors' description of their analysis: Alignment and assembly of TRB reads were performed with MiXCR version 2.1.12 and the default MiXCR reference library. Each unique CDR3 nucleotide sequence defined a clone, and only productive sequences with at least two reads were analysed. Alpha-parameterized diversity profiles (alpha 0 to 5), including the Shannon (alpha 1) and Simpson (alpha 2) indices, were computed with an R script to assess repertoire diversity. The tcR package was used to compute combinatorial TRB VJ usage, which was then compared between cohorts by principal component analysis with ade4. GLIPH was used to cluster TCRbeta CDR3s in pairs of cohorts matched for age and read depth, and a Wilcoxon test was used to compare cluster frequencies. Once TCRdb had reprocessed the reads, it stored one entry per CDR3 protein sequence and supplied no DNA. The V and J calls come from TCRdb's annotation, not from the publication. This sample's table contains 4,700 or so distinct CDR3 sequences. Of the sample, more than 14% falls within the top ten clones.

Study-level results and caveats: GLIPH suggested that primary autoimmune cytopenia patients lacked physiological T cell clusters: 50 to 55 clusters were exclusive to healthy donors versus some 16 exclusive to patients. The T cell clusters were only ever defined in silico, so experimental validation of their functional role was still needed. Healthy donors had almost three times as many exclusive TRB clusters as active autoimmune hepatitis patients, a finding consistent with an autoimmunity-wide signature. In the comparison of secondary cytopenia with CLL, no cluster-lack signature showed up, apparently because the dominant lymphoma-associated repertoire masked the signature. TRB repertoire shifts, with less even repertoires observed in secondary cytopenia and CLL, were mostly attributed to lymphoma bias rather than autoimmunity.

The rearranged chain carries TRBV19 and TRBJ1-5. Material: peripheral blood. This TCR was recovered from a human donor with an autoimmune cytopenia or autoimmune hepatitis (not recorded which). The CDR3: CASSSDTDSHQPQHF.